Listed below are T cell receptor beta chains from one sample, sequenced in a study of CD4+ T cells in melanoma. Method: immunoSEQ multiplex PCR; TCRdb's copy keeps in-frame clones and lacks some. The sample holds about 21,000 clones; over 75% are singletons and the top ten take 3.6%. The sample was cells from a culture (not recorded whether cultured in vitro). The receptors here all came from a human donor with melanoma. Both conserved end residues are part of each CDR3. A D gene is named only where the DNA matches it firmly. Some rows have no size entry. The others give once, few or many, or a class for an expanded clone.

D: .; V: TRBV19; J: TRBJ1-3; size: .; DNA: TGTGCCAGTAGTCTCCGGTCGGGAAACACCATATATTTT; CDR3: CASSLRSGNTIYF
D: .; V: TRBV5-1; J: TRBJ2-1; size: .; DNA: TGCGCCAGCAGCTTGGCCCCGACAGTTAGTACCTTTAGCTCCTACAATGAGCAGTTCTTC; CDR3: CASSLAPTVSTFSSYNEQFF
D: .; V: TRBV10-3; J: TRBJ1-5; size: medium-sized; DNA: TGTGCCATCTCCGACAGCAATCAGCCCCAGCATTTT; CDR3: CAISDSNQPQHF
D: .; V: TRBV7-2; J: TRBJ1-2; size: .; DNA: TGTGCCAGCAGCCCCCCGCCCGCGACAGGCAGATATGGCTACACCTTC; CDR3: CASSPPPATGRYGYTF
D: TRBD2; V: TRBV2; J: TRBJ2-1; size: .; DNA: TGTGCCAGCCGGGGAGGGTTAGCGGGGAGGTATGAGCAGTTCTTC; CDR3: CASRGGLAGRYEQFF
D: TRBD1; V: TRBV7-2; J: TRBJ2-3; size: .; DNA: TGTGCCAGCAGCTTACAGGGGAGGACAGGGGGCACAGATACGCAGTATTTT; CDR3: CASSLQGRTGGTDTQYF
D: .; V: TRBV2; J: TRBJ2-3; size: .; DNA: TGTGCCAGCATAGGAAGGGGCTTGAGAGAAAGCACAGATACGCAGTATTTT; CDR3: CASIGRGLRESTDTQYF
D: .; V: TRBV19; J: TRBJ1-1; size: .; DNA: TGTGCCAGTATGAACAGGGAGGGCACTGAAGCTTTCTTT; CDR3: CASMNREGTEAFF
D: .; V: TRBV7-8; J: TRBJ1-1; size: .; DNA: TGTGCCAGCAGCTTAGACAGGGCCACTGAAGCTTTCTTT; CDR3: CASSLDRATEAFF
D: TRBD1; V: TRBV5-1; J: TRBJ2-5; size: .; DNA: TGCGCCAGCATAGGGGGCGCAGGGGAGACCCAGTACTTC; CDR3: CASIGGAGETQYF
D: TRBD2; V: TRBV9; J: TRBJ2-3; size: .; DNA: TGTGCCAGCAGCATAGGGACTAGCGGGTACACAGATACGCAGTATTTT; CDR3: CASSIGTSGYTDTQYF
D: .; V: TRBV5-1; J: TRBJ2-5; size: .; DNA: TGCGCCAGCAGCCCGACTGTCCAAGAGACCCAGTACTTC; CDR3: CASSPTVQETQYF
D: .; V: TRBV5-4; J: TRBJ1-2; size: .; DNA: TGTGCCACCAGAAAGACGGGTTTTTATGGCTACACCTTC; CDR3: CATRKTGFYGYTF
D: TRBD2; V: TRBV11-2; J: TRBJ2-1; size: .; DNA: TGTGCCAGCAGCTTGGGACTAGTGAATGAGCAGTTCTTC; CDR3: CASSLGLVNEQFF
D: .; V: TRBV9; J: TRBJ2-3; size: .; DNA: TGTGCCAGCAGCCTTCCGGCGGGGAAGACAGATACGCAGTATTTT; CDR3: CASSLPAGKTDTQYF
D: .; V: TRBV29-1; J: TRBJ2-7; size: once; DNA: TGCAGCGTTGAAGATTGGGGTTCCGAGCAGTACTTC; CDR3: CSVEDWGSEQYF
D: .; V: TRBV7-8; J: TRBJ1-1; size: .; DNA: TGTGCCAGCAGCCACTCTAACACTGAAGCTTTCTTT; CDR3: CASSHSNTEAFF
D: TRBD2; V: TRBV27; J: TRBJ2-3; size: .; DNA: TGTGCCAGCAGTTTAGAGGGACTAGCGGGGGGACACACAGATACGCAGTATTTT; CDR3: CASSLEGLAGGHTDTQYF
D: .; V: TRBV9; J: TRBJ2-5; size: few; DNA: TGTGCCAGCAGCCCGGGCTCCCCCAAGCCCGGAGGGACCCAGTACTTC; CDR3: CASSPGSPKPGGTQYF
D: TRBD1; V: TRBV5-6; J: TRBJ1-1; size: .; DNA: TGTGCCAGCAGCCCCTGGGTCCAGGGGGCGTCAGGGGGCACTGAAGCTTTCTTT; CDR3: CASSPWVQGASGGTEAFF
D: .; V: TRBV10-2; J: TRBJ2-1; size: .; DNA: TGCGCCAGCGGTCACAATGAGCAGTTCTTC; CDR3: CASGHNEQFF
D: .; V: TRBV6-5; J: TRBJ1-6; size: .; DNA: TGTGCCAGCAGTTCCGACAGGAACTCCTATAATTCACCCCTCCACTTT; CDR3: CASSSDRNSYNSPLHF
D: .; V: TRBV19; J: TRBJ2-3; size: .; DNA: TGTGCCAGTAGTAGGAGGACCGATAACACAGATACGCAGTATTTT; CDR3: CASSRRTDNTDTQYF
D: .; V: TRBV7-8; J: TRBJ1-4; size: .; DNA: TGTGCCAGCAGCTTCGGACCCGGAATGGACGAAAAACTGTTTTTT; CDR3: CASSFGPGMDEKLFF
D: .; V: TRBV7-3; J: TRBJ1-4; size: .; DNA: TGTGCCAGCAGTGAACTCCGGGACACAGCTGGAAAACTGTTTTTT; CDR3: CASSELRDTAGKLFF
D: TRBD2; V: TRBV7-9; J: TRBJ2-3; size: .; DNA: TGTGCCAGCAGCTCCGGACTAGCGGGGGGCACAGATACGCAGTATTTT; CDR3: CASSSGLAGGTDTQYF